The clone carrying this T cell receptor (beta chain) was counted between two and nine times. The data were taken from a study of blood T cell repertoires in COVID-19. Overall study context: Recovered status in Cohort 3 required two negative PCRs, clearance, or symptom resolution. The samples span acute and convalescent COVID-19 from the United States, Italy and Spain. Sample material is recorded as cDNA or gDNA derived from T cells, B-cell-depleted T cells, or PBMCs.

The CDR3 consists of 14 residues. CDR1 and CDR2 (germline): SGHNT, YYREEE (reference sequence). V dropped 4 bases and J dropped 6; count of bases not matched to a gene: 3. Using immunoSEQ multiplex PCR, the repertoire was profiled, and TCRdb retains in-frame clones only, with some absent. Seen here are roughly 200,000 clones, around 86% observed once, and the top ten hold roughly 24%. Recruits, aged roughly 18 to 90 years, lived in 24 US areas. The V and J genes are TRBV5-4 and TRBJ1-6; 8 bases agree with TRBD1. The source is a woman in her forties in a cohort exposed to, infected with or recovered from COVID-19 (not recorded which). The sample consisted of PBMCs or T cells enriched from blood (not recorded which). The CDR3 loop is CASSLQGGNSPLHF. The CDR3, as DNA: TGTGCCAGCAGCCTACAGGGGGGTAATTCACCCCTCCACTTT.